A selection of T cell receptor beta chains follows, all from one sample in a study of cytomegalovirus exposure and HLA in healthy donors. Data came from immunoSEQ multiplex PCR; TCRdb stores just in-frame clones and leaves some out. In the table there are 200,000 to 250,000 clones, almost 70% of which are singletons. Source material: PBMCs. Receptor source: a middle-aged man in good health and CMV-seropositive. The conserved cysteine and the conserved F or W are not part of the CDR3 here.

TRBV28	TRBJ2-7	ASTDLTPYEQY
TRBV29-1	TRBJ2-1	SAAAVYNEQF
TRBV7-2	TRBJ2-7	ASSFGREQY
TRBV29-1	TRBJ2-1	SVEKGVAGADEQF
TRBV7-9	TRBJ2-1	ASSLIRSSYNEQF
TRBV6-5	TRBJ1-1	ASSYALSTTEAF
TRBV6-5	TRBJ1-2	ASSTRERGYGYT
TRBV18	TRBJ2-5	ASSPSGLETQY
TRBV19	TRBJ1-5	ASSISSSFNQPQH
TRBV5-6	TRBJ2-5	ASSLRRDSQKTQY
TRBV5-1	TRBJ2-7	ASSLEGQPLGEQY
TRBV2	TRBJ1-5	ASSELQGNQPQH
TRBV5-4	TRBJ2-1	ASSRTGGNEQF
TRBV25-1	TRBJ2-7	ASSLTGGWYEQY